This TCR beta chain was recovered during a study of shared clonotypes between healthy human individuals. Findings of the study overall: Exclusively blood specimens were collected; tissue repertoires likely differ. An effect of sequencing depth on clonotype sharing among donors was expected.

Comment on this clone: What it binds is unknown.

Germline lookup yields CDR1 LNHNV and CDR2 YYDKDF (reference sequence). After removal of 5 bases from V and 5 bases from J, the junction contained 6 bases not matched to a gene. CDR3 length equals 15 residues. An assay was performed, and its level was deep. Several immunoSEQ plates held equal portions of the genomic DNA taken from each subset. Clones were sequenced by immunoSEQ multiplex PCR, and TCRdb holds only the in-frame ones, with some missing. The table lists about 490,000 clones, around 73% of them singletons. The V and J genes are TRBV15 and TRBJ1-5, with 10 bases fitting TRBD1. The source of this sequence is a woman aged 40 to 50 in good health. Some clones in this sample may be carry-over from other donors' samples. Sequences were obtained from PBMCs. This CDR3 is CATSRRTGGYQPQHF. CDR3 bases: TGTGCCACCAGCCGCCGGACAGGGGGTTATCAGCCCCAGCATTTT.